One and the same sample provided the 30 T cell receptor beta chains below, sequenced in a study of T cells in Graves' hyperthyroidism and ophthalmopathy. The investigators amplified TCR beta CDR3 regions from RNA transcripts. The TCR CDR3 first-round RT-PCR relied on the HTBI primer set. Each CDR3 protein is one row after TCRdb ran MiXCR on the multiplex PCR reads. Seen here are hundreds of thousands of distinct CDR3 sequences, less than 15% observed once, and the top ten hold 9.2%. The sequencing sample was made of blood. The source of these receptors is a young woman with Graves' hyperthyroidism.

This clonotype was detected ten times or more. The gene calls are TRBV2 and TRBJ2-1; D unclear. The CDR3 spans 13 residues. V was clipped by 6 bases and J by 8 bases, with 14 bases between them. Germline assignment: CDR1 SNHLY and CDR2 FYNNEI. For the CDR3, the DNA is TGTGCCAGCAGCCAGACTGCGGAAGATGAGCAGTTCTTC. Translation: CASSQTAEDEQFF. The variable domain in full, with the rest retrieved from reference TRBV2 and TRBJ2-1, is EPEVTQTPSHQVTQMGQEVILRCVPISNHLYFYWYRQILGQKVEFLVSFYNNEISEKSEIFDDQFSVERPDGSNFTLKIRSTKLEDSAMYFCASSQTAEDEQFFGPGTRLTVL.

This sequence joins TRBV5-6 and TRBJ1-3; no firm D call. Trimming removed 5 bases at V and 0 bases at J, with 12 bases between. The CDR3 covers 15 residues. CDR1 and CDR2 from the germline V gene are SGHDT and YYEEEE. CDR3 nucleotides: TGTGCCAGCAGTCCTACAGTTTACTCTGGAAACACCATATATTTT. This sequence encodes CASSPTVYSGNTIYF.

This clonotype was recorded many times. The chain uses TRBV7-2 and TRBJ2-5, with 10 bases identical to TRBD2. J was trimmed by 4 bases and V by 2 bases; bases with no gene match: 7. The CDR3 sequence is 16 residues long. CDR1 is SGHTA and CDR2 is FQGNSA in the germline V gene. CDR3 in DNA: TGTGCCAGCAGCTTAAGGAGCGGGAGGGTGGCAGAGACCCAGTACTTC. It is translated as CASSLRSGRVAETQYF.

The sample holds many counts of this clonotype. The chain uses TRBV12-3 or TRBV12-4 and TRBJ1-1; TRBD1 matches 7 bases. V lost 7 bases to trimming and J lost 0 bases; unmatched junction nucleotides: 8. This CDR3 region has 15 residues. CDR3: CASNWDSQMNTEAFF. CDR3 nucleotides: TGTGCCAGCAACTGGGACAGCCAAATGAACACTGAAGCTTTCTTT.

V is TRBV20-1 and J is TRBJ2-1; perhaps TRBD2 as D (6 bases). Germline CDR1 DFQATT, CDR2 SNEGSKA (reference sequence). There are 13 residues in the CDR3. CDR3 sequence (DNA): TGCAACAGTGCGGGGCCGCTGTACAATGAGCAGTTCTTC. Residues: CNSAGPLYNEQFF.

This clonotype was recorded many times. The chain recombines TRBV27 with TRBJ1-6, with a tentative D call TRBD1 (6 bases). Looked up from germline, CDR1 is MNHEY and CDR2 is SMNVEV (reference sequence). The CDR3 is made up of 13 amino acids. V was shortened by 8 bases and J by 7 bases, with 12 bases between the two germline ends. The DNA of the CDR3 is TGTGCCAGCGGACAGCGTCTAAATTCACCCCTCCACTTT. Translating gives CASGQRLNSPLHF.

The chain's CDR3 is CASSPFEGVRYEQYF. The CDR3 DNA follows: TGTGCCAGCTCACCATTTGAGGGAGTCCGTTACGAGCAGTACTTC. The rearrangement joins TRBV18 to TRBJ2-7; TRBD2 is a possible D gene (5 bases). This CDR3 is built from 15 residues. The germline V and J ends were trimmed by 2 bases and 4 bases, with 15 bases remaining between them. The germline gives CDR1 KGHSH, CDR2 LQKENI.

J is TRBJ2-1 and V is TRBV9; D gene uncertain. V dropped 0 bases and J dropped 0 bases, with 7 bases sitting between them. This CDR3 is built from 15 residues. The germline gives CDR1 SGDLS, CDR2 YYNGEE. Here the CDR3 DNA reads TGTGCCAGCAGCGTAGGACGTCACTCCTACAATGAGCAGTTCTTC. Translated: CASSVGRHSYNEQFF.

This clonotype was recorded at least ten times. The J gene is TRBJ2-7, the V gene TRBV11-2, with TRBD2 identical over 9 bases. V lost 0 bases and J lost 1; bases outside the gene matches: 4. CDR1 and CDR2 (germline): SGHAT, FQNNGV. The CDR3 covers 16 residues. This CDR3 is CASSLDQAGGSYEQYF. CDR3 sequence (DNA): TGTGCCAGCAGCTTAGATCAAGCGGGAGGATCCTACGAGCAGTACTTC.

This clonotype has at least ten counts. CDR3: CASTLEGFEQYF. The CDR3 bases are TGTGCCAGCACCCTCGAGGGGTTCGAGCAGTACTTC. This sequence joins TRBV2 and TRBJ2-7; D is tentatively TRBD1 or TRBD2 (5 bases each). This CDR3 contains 12 residues. In germline, CDR1 is SNHLY, CDR2 FYNNEI. Trimming took 7 bases from V and 6 from J, leaving 13 bases between them.

This clonotype was recorded many times. This chain connects TRBV2 to TRBJ2-7; D unclear. The V gene's germline CDR1 is SNHLY and CDR2 FYNNEI. This CDR3 has 17 residues. With 2 bases removed from V and 0 bases from J, the gap between germline ends came to 17 bases. The CDR3: CASSELTRRPSSYEQYF. For the CDR3, the DNA is TGTGCCAGCAGTGAATTGACTCGCAGACCAAGCTCCTACGAGCAGTACTTC. The full variable domain, in which reference TRBV2 and TRBJ2-7 provide the parts outside the CDR3, is EPEVTQTPSHQVTQMGQEVILRCVPISNHLYFYWYRQILGQKVEFLVSFYNNEISEKSEIFDDQFSVERPDGSNFTLKIRSTKLEDSAMYFCASSELTRRPSSYEQYFGPGTRLTVT.

The V and J genes are TRBV4-1 and TRBJ1-1, with D perhaps TRBD1 (6 bases). Germline CDR1 MGHRA, CDR2 YSYEKL. The CDR3 has 15 amino acids. V was cut by 9 bases and J by 0 bases, with 17 bases left in between. The CDR3 nucleotides read TGCGCCAGTAAATCAGGGGAACCCATGAACACTGAAGCTTTCTTT. Translation: CASKSGEPMNTEAFF.

This clonotype was detected many times. CDR3 residues: CSARDTYNSPLHF. The DNA of the CDR3 is TGCAGTGCCCGGGACACTTATAATTCACCCCTCCACTTT. V and J are TRBV20-1 and TRBJ1-6, with a possible D match to TRBD1 (6 bases). The germline V and J ends were trimmed by 6 bases and 4 bases, with 10 bases remaining between them. The CDR3 runs to 13 residues. The V gene's germline CDR1 is DFQATT and CDR2 SNEGSKA (reference sequence).

In this sample, this clonotype turned up many times. This chain joins TRBV2 and TRBJ1-5, with TRBD1 matching 12 bases. V lost 5 bases to trimming and J lost 6 bases; unmatched junction nucleotides: 5. Germline CDR1 reads SNHLY; CDR2 reads FYNNEI. The CDR3 loop spans 15 amino acids. Here the CDR3 reads CASSPGQGAGQPQHF. The CDR3 nucleotides read TGTGCCAGCAGTCCGGGACAGGGGGCGGGTCAGCCCCAGCATTTT. Looking up the rest from reference TRBV2 and TRBJ1-5 gives the full variable domain: EPEVTQTPSHQVTQMGQEVILRCVPISNHLYFYWYRQILGQKVEFLVSFYNNEISEKSEIFDDQFSVERPDGSNFTLKIRSTKLEDSAMYFCASSPGQGAGQPQHFGDGTRLSIL.

This clonotype has at least ten counts. The CDR3 DNA is TGTGCCAGCAGTTACGACAGGGATACTAACTTCCATAGCAATCAGCCCCAGCATTTT. Protein: CASSYDRDTNFHSNQPQHF. The genes are TRBV6-2 or TRBV6-3 and TRBJ1-5; 7 positions match TRBD1. V dropped 2 bases and J dropped 0; count of bases not matched to a gene: 13. CDR3 length: 19 amino acids. Germline CDR1 is MNHEY and CDR2 is SVGEGT.

This clonotype was counted at least ten times. The rearrangement uses TRBV20-1 and TRBJ2-5; 7 positions match TRBD2. The CDR3 extends over 13 amino acids. Germline V gene data show CDR1 as DFQATT and CDR2 as SNEGSKA (reference sequence). The CDR3 reads CSAGDPETPFQYF. The DNA for the CDR3 is TGCAGCGCGGGGGACCCCGAGACCCCATTTCAGTACTTC.

This rearrangement joins TRBV19 to TRBJ2-7; TRBD1 might be the D (5 bases). With 5 bases removed from V and 2 bases from J, the gap between germline ends came to 13 bases. The CDR3 covers 14 residues. From germline, CDR1 is LNHDA and CDR2 SQIVND (reference sequence). CDR3 in DNA: TGTGCCAGTAGTCTGGACACCCCCACCTACGAGCAGTACTTC. Encoded protein: CASSLDTPTYEQYF.

The chain employs TRBV4-1 and TRBJ1-2; 10 positions agree with TRBD1. This CDR3 region has 15 residues. V lost 1 base, J lost 6 bases, and 5 bases stayed unmatched. Germline CDR1 is MGHRA and CDR2 is YSYEKL. In DNA form, the CDR3 reads TGCGCCAGCAGCCAAGGACAGGGGGCAGATGATGGCTACACCTTC. Amino acids: CASSQGQGADDGYTF.

This clonotype was seen repeatedly, ten times or more. The CDR3 DNA is TGTGCCAGCAGGTCGTCAACAGACCATATTAGAAATGAGCAGTTCTTC. It translates to CASRSSTDHIRNEQFF. The chain has TRBV12-3 or TRBV12-4 and TRBJ2-1; D ambiguous. Trimming left V 6 bases short and J 7 bases short, with 22 bases between. CDR3 length: 16 amino acids.

This clonotype was seen repeatedly, ten times or more. CDR3 sequence reads: CASSPQSSSGEQYF. CDR3 sequence (DNA): TGTGCCAGCAGTCCCCAATCTTCAAGTGGCGAGCAGTACTTC. The chain carries TRBV28 and TRBJ2-7; D is unclear. Between the trimmed V and J ends, which lost 5 bases and 6 bases, there was a span of 17 bases. The CDR3 covers 14 residues. Germline loops: CDR1 MDHEN, CDR2 SYDVKM.

CDR3 residues: CASSEVERGGLNTQYF. CDR3 coding DNA: TGTGCCAGCAGTGAAGTCGAGCGGGGGGGCCTAAATACGCAGTATTTT. The genes are TRBV6-1 and TRBJ2-3, with TRBD2 identical over 10 bases. Germline CDR1 is MNHNS and CDR2 is SASEGT. This CDR3 contains 16 residues. J gave up 7 bases and V 1 base, and 8 bases lay outside the gene matches.

This clonotype was found many times. This CDR3 reads CASSPPGQGNQPQHF. The CDR3 DNA reads TGTGCCAGCAGTCCTCCGGGACAGGGGAATCAGCCCCAGCATTTT. The rearrangement joins TRBV18 to TRBJ1-5; 10 nucleotides match TRBD1. Germline V gives CDR1 KGHSH, CDR2 LQKENI. With V trimmed by 8 bases and J by 4 bases, 8 bases remained unmatched. This CDR3 comprises 15 residues.

This clonotype was found many times. The chain combines TRBV12-3 or TRBV12-4 with TRBJ2-5, with TRBD2 matching 9 bases. There are 19 residues in the CDR3. J gave up 3 bases and V 2 bases, and 16 bases lay outside the gene matches. Here the CDR3 DNA reads TGTGCCAGCAGTTTATATGGCGGGGGGGATGGATGGAGGAAAGAGACCCAGTACTTC. Translating it yields CASSLYGGGDGWRKETQYF.

The chain has TRBV27 and TRBJ2-1; D may be TRBD1 (7 bases). V was pared by 5 bases and J by 3 bases, with 17 bases between. CDR3 length: 16 residues. Germline V gene data show CDR1 as MNHEY and CDR2 as SMNVEV (reference sequence). In nucleotides, the CDR3 is TGTGCCAGCAGTCGGGAGCCAACAGGGGACTACAATGAGCAGTTCTTC. This codes for CASSREPTGDYNEQFF.

In this sample, this clonotype turned up many times. V and J are TRBV7-2 and TRBJ1-6; a possible D gene is TRBD1 (6 bases). Germline V CDR1 and CDR2: SGHTA, FQGNSA. Between the trimmed V and J ends, which lost 5 bases and 3 bases, there was a span of 17 bases. This CDR3 is 17 amino acids long. The CDR3 region has the DNA TGTGCCAGCAGCCCAGACCACCCAGGGGTCTATAATTCACCCCTCCACTTT. Encoded protein: CASSPDHPGVYNSPLHF.

In its sample, this clonotype was seen many times. V usage is TRBV15 and J usage is TRBJ1-1; D unresolved. Germline values: CDR1 LNHNV, CDR2 YYDKDF (reference sequence). The V and J ends lost 4 bases and 11 bases respectively, with 20 bases between them. CDR3 length equals 14 residues. In nucleotides, the CDR3 is TGTGCCACCAGCAACCTAACGTTTGGCGCCCGCGCTTTCTTT. Its protein product is CATSNLTFGARAFF. Full variable domain (outside the CDR3, taken from reference TRBV15 and TRBJ1-1): DAMVIQNPRYQVTQFGKPVTLSCSQTLNHNVMYWYQQKSSQAPKLLFHYYDKDFNNEADTPDNFQSRRPNTSFCFLDIRSPGLGDTAMYLCATSNLTFGARAFFGQGTRLTVV.

The chain uses TRBV2 and TRBJ2-7, with TRBD2 matching 7 bases. V lost 1 base to trimming and J lost 3 bases; unmatched junction nucleotides: 6. Germline V gives CDR1 SNHLY, CDR2 FYNNEI. The CDR3 has 15 amino acids. The CDR3: CASSEDMQRGYEQYF. The CDR3 DNA is TGTGCCAGCAGTGAAGATATGCAGCGGGGCTACGAGCAGTACTTC.

Only a few counts were recorded for this clonotype. V gene TRBV19 combines with J gene TRBJ2-1; TRBD2 aligns across 16 bases. The trim removed 3 bases at V and 7 bases at J, leaving 3 bases unmatched. This CDR3 is 16 amino acids long. Germline values: CDR1 LNHDA, CDR2 SQIVND (reference sequence). CDR3 residues: CASSMRGLAGGNEQFF. CDR3 sequence (DNA): TGTGCCAGTAGTATGAGGGGACTAGCGGGAGGGAATGAGCAGTTCTTC.

This clonotype was detected ten times or more. The chain combines TRBV27 with TRBJ1-5; no clear D gene. CDR1 and CDR2 from the germline V gene are MNHEY and SMNVEV (reference sequence). The CDR3 has 16 amino acids. V lost 5 bases and J lost 3, with 17 bases in between. The CDR3 coding sequence is TGTGCCAGCAGTCCTCGTGGAGGGCGGGACAATCAGCCCCAGCATTTT. It codes for CASSPRGGRDNQPQHF.

This clonotype was seen repeatedly, ten times or more. The J gene is TRBJ2-3, the V gene TRBV18, with TRBD1 identical over 9 bases. Germline V lookup: CDR1 KGHSH, CDR2 LQKENI. The CDR3 totals 16 residues. V shed 4 bases and J 0 bases; nucleotides not matched to a gene: 5. The CDR3 nucleotides are TGTGCCAGCTCACGACGACAGGGGGTTAGCACAGATACGCAGTATTTT. Residues: CASSRRQGVSTDTQYF.